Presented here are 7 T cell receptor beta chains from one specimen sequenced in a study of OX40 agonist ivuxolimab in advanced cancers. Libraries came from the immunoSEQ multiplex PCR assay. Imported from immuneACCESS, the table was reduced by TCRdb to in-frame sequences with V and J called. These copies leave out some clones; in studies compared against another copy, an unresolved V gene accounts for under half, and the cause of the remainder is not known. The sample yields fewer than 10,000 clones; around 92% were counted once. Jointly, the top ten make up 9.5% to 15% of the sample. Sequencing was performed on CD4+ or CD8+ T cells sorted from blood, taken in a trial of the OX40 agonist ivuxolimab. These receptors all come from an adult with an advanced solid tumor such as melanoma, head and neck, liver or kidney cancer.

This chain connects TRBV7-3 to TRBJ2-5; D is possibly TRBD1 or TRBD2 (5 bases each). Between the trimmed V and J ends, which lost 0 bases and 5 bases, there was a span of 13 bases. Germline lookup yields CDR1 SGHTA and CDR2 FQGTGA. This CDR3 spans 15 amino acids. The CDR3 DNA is TGTGCCAGCAGCTTAACTGGGACCGTGGGGGAGACCCAGTACTTC. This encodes CASSLTGTVGETQYF.

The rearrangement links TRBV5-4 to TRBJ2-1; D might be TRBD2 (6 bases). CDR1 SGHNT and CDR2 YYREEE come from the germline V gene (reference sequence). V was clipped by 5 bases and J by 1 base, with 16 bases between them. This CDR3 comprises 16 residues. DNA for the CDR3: TGTGCCAGCAGTCCTGCCACCGGGGGTTCCTACAATGAGCAGTTCTTC. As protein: CASSPATGGSYNEQFF.

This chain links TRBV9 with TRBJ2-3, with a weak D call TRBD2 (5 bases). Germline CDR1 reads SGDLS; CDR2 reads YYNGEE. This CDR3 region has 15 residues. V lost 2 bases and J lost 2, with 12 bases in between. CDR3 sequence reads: CASSVGGSVTDTQYF. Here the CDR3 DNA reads TGTGCCAGCAGCGTCGGTGGTAGCGTCACAGATACGCAGTATTTT.

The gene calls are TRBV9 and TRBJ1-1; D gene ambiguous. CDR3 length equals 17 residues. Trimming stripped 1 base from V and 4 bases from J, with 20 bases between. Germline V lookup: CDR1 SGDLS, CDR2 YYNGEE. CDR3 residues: CASSVFPPGQLGTEAFF. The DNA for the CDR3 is TGTGCCAGCAGCGTATTCCCTCCTGGCCAGCTGGGCACTGAAGCTTTCTTT. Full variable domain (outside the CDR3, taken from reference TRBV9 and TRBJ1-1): DSGVTQTPKHLITATGQRVTLRCSPRSGDLSVYWYQQSLDQGLQFLIQYYNGEERAKGNILERFSAQQFPDLHSELNLSSLELGDSALYFCASSVFPPGQLGTEAFFGQGTRLTVV.

CDR3 DNA sequence: TGTGCCAGCAGTGAGGGTGGGGGGGGCGGCTACACCTTC. This translates into CASSEGGGGGYTF. This chain links TRBV25-1 with TRBJ1-2; the D gene is possibly TRBD1 (6 bases). There are 13 residues in the CDR3. V was trimmed by 3 bases and J by 8 bases, leaving 13 bases between them. CDR1 is MGHDK, CDR2 SYGVNS, per germline.

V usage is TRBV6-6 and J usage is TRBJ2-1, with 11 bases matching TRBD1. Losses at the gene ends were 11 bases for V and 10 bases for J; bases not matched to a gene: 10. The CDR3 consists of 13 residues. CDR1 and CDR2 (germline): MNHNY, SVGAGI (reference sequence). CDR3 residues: CAGGGQGAGEQFF. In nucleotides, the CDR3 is TGTGCCGGAGGTGGACAGGGGGCAGGGGAGCAGTTCTTC.

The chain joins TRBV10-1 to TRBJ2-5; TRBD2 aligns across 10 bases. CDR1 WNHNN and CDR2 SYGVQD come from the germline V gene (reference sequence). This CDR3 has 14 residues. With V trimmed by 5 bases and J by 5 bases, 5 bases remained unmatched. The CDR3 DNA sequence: TGCGCCAGCAGTCTAGCGGGAGCTGAGGAGACCCAGTACTTC. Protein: CASSLAGAEETQYF.